This TCR beta chain was identified in a study of T-cell memory formation after mild COVID-19. Barcoded TCR alpha and TCR beta cDNA libraries with UMIs came from 5'RACE using constant-segment primers. Each CDR3 protein gets one entry after TCRdb re-called the 5' RACE reads with MiXCR. The table has 350,000 to 500,000 distinct CDR3 sequences, around 22% seen once. The study, taken as a whole, reports: Pre-infection memory showed some responding clones, and this suggested that cross-reactive memory joined. From day 15 to 85, contracting clones were balanced between CD4 and CD8, whereas later expanders leaned toward CD4+.

Concerning this clonotype itself: Its target is not known.

The sequenced material came from PBMCs or a T cell subset sorted from them (not recorded which). The TCR originated in an adult woman who had mild COVID-19 (a few samples of this study predate the infection). Cell type and time point are not known.

DNA of the CDR3: TGTGCCAGCAGCTTGAGGTACCAGGGGAATAGTCCAGATACGCAGTATTTT. It yields the protein CASSLRYQGNSPDTQYF. The V gene is TRBV7-9, the J gene TRBJ2-3, with D possibly TRBD1 on 6 matching bases. V lost 3 bases, J lost 4 bases, and 20 bases lay in between. CDR3 length: 17 residues. CDR1 is SEHNR and CDR2 is FQNEAQ in the germline V gene (reference sequence).